This entry lists 26 T cell receptor beta chains sequenced from one sample in a study of beta chain features in type 1 diabetes. TCRB transcripts that were expressed got sequenced, as all of the isolated RNA had been reverse transcribed. Sequenced by immunoSEQ multiplex PCR; TCRdb stores in-frame clones only, minus some. The table includes around 300,000 clones, 13% to 15% detected once. The sequenced sample was central memory CD4+ T cells from blood. The origin of the receptors is a man aged 25-45 years in good health.

This clone was detected ten times or more. The chain recombines TRBV18 with TRBJ1-4; 7 nucleotides match TRBD1. The CDR3 is 14 amino acids. Germline CDR1 is KGHSH and CDR2 is LQKENI. V lost 5 bases and J lost 5; bases outside the gene matches: 5. CDR3 sequence: CASSLDRKNEKLFF. Written as DNA, the CDR3 is TGTGCCAGCTCATTGGACAGGAAGAATGAAAAACTGTTTTTT.

CDR3 amino acids: CASSDPQLDTQYF. The DNA for the CDR3 is TGTGCCAGCAGTGACCCTCAACTGGACACCCAGTACTTC. The rearrangement links TRBV6-1 to TRBJ2-5; the D is unclear. The length of the CDR3 is 13 residues. V shed 3 bases and J shed 8 bases, with 13 bases lying between them. The germline V gene has CDR1 MNHNS and CDR2 SASEGT.

The sample holds a few counts of this clone. The DNA for the CDR3 is TGCGCCAGCAGCCAGGCCCGGATGGCTGAAGCTTTCTTT. It codes for CASSQARMAEAFF. The V and J genes are TRBV4-3 and TRBJ1-1; D not certain. CDR1 and CDR2 from the germline V gene are LGHNA and YSLEER. The V end was cut by 3 bases, the J end by 6 bases, with 11 bases between. This CDR3 is 13 amino acids long.

The chain joins TRBV10-1 to TRBJ1-5; 8 bases are shared with TRBD1. Germline loops: CDR1 WNHNN, CDR2 SYGVQD (reference sequence). J gave up 4 bases and V 8 bases, and 16 bases lay outside the gene matches. The CDR3 is 17 amino acids. Here the CDR3 DNA reads TGCGCCAGCCTCCCCACTGTTGACAGGGGTAATAATCAGCCCCAGCATTTT. It specifies CASLPTVDRGNNQPQHF.

The sample holds a few counts of this clone. This rearrangement joins TRBV7-8 to TRBJ1-3; D not resolved. There are 13 residues in the CDR3. V lost 5 bases and J lost 4, with 9 bases in between. Germline V gene sequence: CDR1 SGHVS, CDR2 FQNEAQ. Written as DNA, the CDR3 is TGTGCCAGCAGCCTCCCGTCGGGAAACACCATATATTTT. Its translation: CASSLPSGNTIYF.

The J gene is TRBJ2-3, the V gene TRBV29-1; 10 bases match TRBD2. Germline V lookup: CDR1 SQVTM, CDR2 ANQGSEA. The CDR3 is 15 amino acids. The CDR3 DNA is TGCTTCGTTGAGGGGACTAGCGAAATCACAGATACGCAGTATTTT. Its translation is CFVEGTSEITDTQYF.

This clone was seen a few times. The sample holds other DNA sequences that translate to the same CDR3. The chain joins TRBV6-1 to TRBJ2-1, with 14 positions matching TRBD2. The CDR3 is 15 amino acids. The germline CDR1 and CDR2 sequences are MNHNS and SASEGT. The trim removed 6 bases at V and 4 bases at J, leaving 2 bases unmatched. The CDR3 nucleotides are TGTGCCAGCAGGACTAGCGGGGGGGGATACAATGAGCAGTTCTTC. Amino acid sequence: CASRTSGGGYNEQFF.

This rearrangement joins TRBV4-2 to TRBJ2-3, with TRBD2 matching 10 bases. Per the germline V gene, CDR1 is LGHNA and CDR2 is YNFKEQ. V lost 0 bases and J lost 5; bases outside the gene matches: 8. The length of the CDR3 is 17 residues. Written as DNA, the CDR3 is TGTGCCAGCAGCCAAGAAAGGAGCGGGAGGGCCGGAGATACGCAGTATTTT. It yields the protein CASSQERSGRAGDTQYF.

CDR3 in amino acids: CASSSAGQGNSPLHF. CDR3 in DNA: TGCGCCAGCAGCTCAGCGGGACAGGGTAATTCACCCCTCCACTTT. The J gene is TRBJ1-6, the V gene TRBV5-1, with 9 bases that match TRBD1. The germline gives CDR1 SGHRS, CDR2 YFSETQ. The length of the CDR3 is 15 residues. V dropped 3 bases and J dropped 6; count of bases not matched to a gene: 4.

The rearrangement uses TRBV11-3 and TRBJ2-1, with 10 bases fitting TRBD1. Germline lookup yields CDR1 SGHNT and CDR2 YENEEA. The J segment lost 6 bases and the V segment lost 5 bases, leaving 7 bases of the junction unmatched. The CDR3 has 15 amino acids. In nucleotides, the CDR3 is TGTGCCAGCAGCCCCCTCGGGACAGGGGTCAATGAGCAGTTCTTC. Encoded protein: CASSPLGTGVNEQFF.

Ten or more counts support this clone. The chain carries TRBV18 and TRBJ2-7; D unclear. V was shortened by 5 bases and J by 3 bases, with 14 bases between the two germline ends. Germline CDR1 is KGHSH and CDR2 is LQKENI. The CDR3 consists of 14 residues. CDR3: CASSAFAENYEQYV. Here the CDR3 DNA reads TGTGCCAGCTCAGCCTTTGCGGAGAACTACGAGCAGTACGTC.

The chain recombines TRBV5-6 with TRBJ1-4; 9 bases match TRBD1. The CDR3 runs to 18 residues. Trimming cost V 9 bases and J 0 bases; bases outside gene matches: 15. Looked up from germline, CDR1 is SGHDT and CDR2 is YYEEEE. The CDR3 DNA follows: TGTGCCACAACAATCCTAGGGACAGGGAGTGCAACTAATGAAAAACTGTTTTTT. This gives the protein CATTILGTGSATNEKLFF. Together with reference TRBV5-6 and TRBJ1-4, the CDR3 gives the full variable domain: DAGVTQSPTHLIKTRGQQVTLRCSPKSGHDTVSWYQQALGQGPQFIFQYYEEEERQRGNFPDRFSGHQFPNYSSELNVNALLLGDSALYLCATTILGTGSATNEKLFFGSGTQLSVL.

V is TRBV6-5 and J is TRBJ1-2; TRBD1 matches 7 bases. Trimming removed 6 bases from V and 7 bases from J; junction bases left unmatched: 14. The CDR3 has 15 amino acids. The V gene's germline CDR1 is MNHEY and CDR2 SVGAGI. The DNA of the CDR3 is TGTGCCAGCAGCCGGAACAGGGGAGGTTTGACTGGCTACACCTTC. It codes for CASSRNRGGLTGYTF.

The CDR3, as DNA: TGTGCCAGCAGCCTAGGCCTTATCTCTGGAAACACCATATATTTT. Its protein product is CASSLGLISGNTIYF. This chain connects TRBV9 to TRBJ1-3, with no clear D. From germline, CDR1 is SGDLS and CDR2 YYNGEE. Between the trimmed V and J ends, which lost 4 bases and 0 bases, there was a span of 11 bases. This CDR3 is built from 15 residues.

This clone was seen at least ten times. This rearrangement joins TRBV18 to TRBJ1-2; unclear D gene. This CDR3 comprises 15 residues. V was cut by 6 bases and J by 6 bases, with 20 bases left in between. CDR1 is KGHSH and CDR2 is LQKENI in the germline V gene. This CDR3 reads CASSYDRTAGDGYTF. The CDR3 DNA reads TGTGCCAGCTCGTACGATCGGACGGCTGGTGATGGCTACACCTTC.

V and J are TRBV7-3 and TRBJ2-7; the D gene could be TRBD1 or TRBD2 (5 bases each). Germline-derived CDR1 and CDR2 are SGHTA and FQGTGA. Trimming stripped 5 bases from V and 7 bases from J, with 15 bases between. This CDR3 has 13 amino acids. The CDR3 protein is CASSQRGNREQYF. DNA for the CDR3: TGTGCCAGCAGCCAGAGGGGAAATCGAGAGCAGTACTTC.

Here the CDR3 reads CASSRNKNTEAFF. Written as DNA, the CDR3 is TGTGCCAGCAGCCGTAACAAGAACACTGAAGCTTTCTTT. The rearrangement links TRBV6-5 to TRBJ1-1; D remains unclear. V was shortened by 6 bases and J by 1 base, with 9 bases between the two germline ends. This CDR3 is built from 13 residues. CDR1 is MNHEY, CDR2 SVGAGI, per germline.

The chain couples TRBV11-2 to TRBJ2-5; D is perhaps TRBD1 or TRBD2 (5 bases each). There are 16 residues in the CDR3. Between the trimmed V and J ends, which lost 0 bases and 4 bases, there was a span of 15 bases. CDR1 and CDR2 (germline): SGHAT, FQNNGV. The CDR3 sequence: CASSLDGGVRGETQYF. In nucleotides, the CDR3 is TGTGCCAGCAGCTTAGATGGGGGAGTGAGGGGAGAGACCCAGTACTTC.

The chain carries TRBV2 and TRBJ1-1; D is possibly TRBD1 (5 bases). CDR3 size: 11 residues. Germline loops: CDR1 SNHLY, CDR2 FYNNEI. The V gene lost 10 bases and the J gene lost 4 bases, with 10 bases spanning the gap. The CDR3 spells CATRGVTEAFF. CDR3 DNA: TGTGCCACTCGGGGGGTCACTGAAGCTTTCTTT. The complete variable domain, with remaining parts taken from reference TRBV2 and TRBJ1-1, reads EPEVTQTPSHQVTQMGQEVILRCVPISNHLYFYWYRQILGQKVEFLVSFYNNEISEKSEIFDDQFSVERPDGSNFTLKIRSTKLEDSAMYFCATRGVTEAFFGQGTRLTVV.

This clone was detected a few times. The V gene is TRBV6-5, the J gene TRBJ2-5; D gene ambiguous. The V gene's germline CDR1 is MNHEY and CDR2 SVGAGI. Trimming took off 2 bases at V and 4 bases at J, with 11 bases between the two ends. There are 14 residues in the CDR3. The CDR3 DNA reads TGTGCCAGCAGTTACGGATCGGCAGGAGAGACCCAGTACTTC. Protein: CASSYGSAGETQYF.

The chain combines TRBV14 with TRBJ2-7; 8 bases line up with TRBD1. This CDR3 is 14 amino acids long. Germline trimming cut 5 bases from V and 6 bases from J; bases unmatched to any gene: 9. Germline V gene lookup returns CDR1 SGHDN and CDR2 FVKESK. CDR3 nucleotides: TGTGCCAGCAGCGCGCGGACAGGGAACTCCGAGCAGTACTTC. This codes for CASSARTGNSEQYF. The variable domain in full, with the rest retrieved from reference TRBV14 and TRBJ2-7, is EAGVTQFPSHSVIEKGQTVTLRCDPISGHDNLYWYRRVMGKEIKFLLHFVKESKQDESGMPNNRFLAERTGGTYSTLKVQPAELEDSGVYFCASSARTGNSEQYFGPGTRLTVT.

There are a few counts of this clone. V and J are TRBV29-1 and TRBJ1-5; D not certain. CDR1 is SQVTM and CDR2 is ANQGSEA in the germline V gene. Trimming removed 4 bases from V and 4 bases from J, with 8 bases in between. The CDR3 has 12 residues. The CDR3 nucleotides read TGCAGCGTTGGGGCCGCGAATCAGCCCCAGCATTTT. Its protein product is CSVGAANQPQHF.

The chain has TRBV11-2 and TRBJ2-7; tentatively, D is TRBD2 (5 bases). The CDR3 consists of 13 residues. V gave up 1 base and J gave up 3 bases, with 7 bases separating them. Germline V gene data show CDR1 as SGHAT and CDR2 as FQNNGV. The CDR3 here is CASSLVAGYEQYF. The CDR3 region has the DNA TGTGCCAGCAGCTTAGTGGCGGGCTACGAGCAGTACTTC.

The chain joins TRBV2 to TRBJ1-2; D remains ambiguous. This CDR3 spans 15 amino acids. Per the germline V gene, CDR1 is SNHLY and CDR2 is FYNNEI. Trimming left V 3 bases short and J 8 bases short, with 19 bases between. The CDR3 reads CASSDRSYASPGYTF. DNA of the CDR3: TGTGCCAGCAGTGACCGCTCGTACGCAAGTCCGGGCTACACCTTC.

The chain couples TRBV30 to TRBJ2-5, with 8 bases fitting TRBD2. The CDR3 has 16 amino acids. V trimming: 4 bases; J trimming: 2 bases; junction bases outside the gene matches: 12. Germline CDR1 GTSNPN, CDR2 SVGIG (reference sequence). The CDR3 is CAWKDGTRDFQETQYF. The CDR3 coding sequence is TGTGCCTGGAAGGATGGGACTAGAGACTTTCAAGAGACCCAGTACTTC.

The V and J genes are TRBV4-3 and TRBJ2-3; no clear D gene. CDR3 size: 14 residues. Trimming left V 2 bases short and J 3 bases short, with 9 bases between. Germline-derived CDR1 and CDR2 are LGHNA and YSLEER. CDR3 coding DNA: TGCGCCAGCAGCCAAAATACCCCTACAGATACGCAGTATTTT. The encoded protein is CASSQNTPTDTQYF.